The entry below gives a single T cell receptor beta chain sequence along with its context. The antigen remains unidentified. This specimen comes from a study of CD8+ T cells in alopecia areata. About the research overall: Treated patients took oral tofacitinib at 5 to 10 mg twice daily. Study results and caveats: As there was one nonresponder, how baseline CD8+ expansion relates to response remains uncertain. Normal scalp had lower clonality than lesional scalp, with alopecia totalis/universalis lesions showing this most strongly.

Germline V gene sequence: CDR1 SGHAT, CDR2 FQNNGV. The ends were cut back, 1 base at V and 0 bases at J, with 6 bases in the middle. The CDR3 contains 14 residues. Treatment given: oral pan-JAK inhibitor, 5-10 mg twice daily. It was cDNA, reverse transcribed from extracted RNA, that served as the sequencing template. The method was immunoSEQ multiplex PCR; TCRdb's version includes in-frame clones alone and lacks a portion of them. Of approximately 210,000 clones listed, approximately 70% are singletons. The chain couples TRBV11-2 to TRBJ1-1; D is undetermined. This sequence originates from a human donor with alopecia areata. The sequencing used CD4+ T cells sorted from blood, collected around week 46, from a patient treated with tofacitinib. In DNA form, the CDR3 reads TGTGCCAGCAGCTTAGCTGGCCTGAACACTGAAGCTTTCTTT. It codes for CASSLAGLNTEAFF.